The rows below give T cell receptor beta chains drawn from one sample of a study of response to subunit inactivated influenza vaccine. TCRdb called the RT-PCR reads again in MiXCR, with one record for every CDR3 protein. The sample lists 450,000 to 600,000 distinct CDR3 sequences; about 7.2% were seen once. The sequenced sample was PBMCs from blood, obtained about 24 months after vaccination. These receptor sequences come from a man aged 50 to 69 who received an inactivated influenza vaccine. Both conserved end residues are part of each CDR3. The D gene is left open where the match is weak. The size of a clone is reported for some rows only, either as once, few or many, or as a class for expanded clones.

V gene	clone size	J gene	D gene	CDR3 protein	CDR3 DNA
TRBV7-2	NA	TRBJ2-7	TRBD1	CASSPSGTGDEQYF	TGTGCCAGCAGCCCTTCCGGGACAGGGGACGAGCAGTACTTC
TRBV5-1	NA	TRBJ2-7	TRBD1	CASSPGTVSSYEQYF	TGCGCCAGCAGCCCGGGGACAGTCAGCTCCTACGAGCAGTACTTC
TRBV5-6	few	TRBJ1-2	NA	CASSPRIENYGYTF	TGTGCCAGCAGCCCGAGGATTGAGAACTATGGCTACACCTTC
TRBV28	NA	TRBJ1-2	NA	CASSLLRGENYGYTF	TGTGCCAGCAGTTTACTCCGGGGGGAGAACTATGGCTACACCTTC
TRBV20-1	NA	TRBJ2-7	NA	CSARVLFYEQYF	TGCAGTGCTAGGGTTCTTTTTTACGAGCAGTACTTC
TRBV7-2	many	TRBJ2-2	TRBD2	CASSSSGRANGELFF	TGTGCCAGCAGCTCTAGCGGGAGGGCCAACGGGGAGCTGTTTTTT
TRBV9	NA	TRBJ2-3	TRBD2	CASSAEGLAGDGGTDTQYF	TGTGCCAGCAGCGCTGAGGGACTAGCGGGGGATGGAGGCACAGATACGCAGTATTTT
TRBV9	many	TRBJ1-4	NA	CASSVSGATNEKLFF	TGTGCCAGCAGCGTATCCGGGGCGACTAATGAAAAACTGTTTTTT
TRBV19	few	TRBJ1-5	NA	CASSGGYQPQHF	TGTGCCAGTAGTGGCGGGTATCAGCCCCAGCATTTT
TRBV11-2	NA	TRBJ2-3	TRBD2	CASSARLAGTSDTQYF	TGTGCCAGCAGCGCAAGACTAGCGGGGACCTCGGATACGCAGTATTTT
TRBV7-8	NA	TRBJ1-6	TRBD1	CASSSGQGGSPLHF	TGTGCCAGCAGCTCTGGACAGGGGGGCTCACCCCTCCACTTT
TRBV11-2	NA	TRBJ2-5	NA	CASSLEGSGYQETQYF	TGTGCCAGCAGCTTAGAGGGTAGCGGTTACCAAGAGACCCAGTACTTC
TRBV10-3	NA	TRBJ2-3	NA	CAISDGGGGTQYF	TGTGCCATCAGTGATGGGGGCGGCGGTACGCAGTATTTT
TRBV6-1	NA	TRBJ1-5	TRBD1	CASSEGTGRQPQHF	TGTGCCAGCAGTGAAGGGACAGGGCGGCAGCCCCAGCATTTT
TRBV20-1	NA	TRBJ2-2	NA	CSARKTGELFF	TGCAGTGCTAGAAAAACCGGGGAGCTGTTTTTT
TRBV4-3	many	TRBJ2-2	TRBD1	CASSQEPRGRWTGELFF	TGCGCCAGCAGCCAAGAACCGAGGGGGCGCTGGACCGGGGAGCTGTTTTTT
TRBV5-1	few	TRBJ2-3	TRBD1	CASSIDRGADTQYF	TGCGCCAGCAGCATAGACAGGGGCGCAGATACGCAGTATTTT
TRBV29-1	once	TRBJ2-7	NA	CSVEGARNYEQYF	TGCAGCGTTGAAGGTGCCAGAAATTACGAGCAGTACTTC
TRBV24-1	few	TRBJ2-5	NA	CATSGRSVGQETQYF	TGTGCCACCAGTGGCCGTTCCGTTGGCCAAGAGACCCAGTACTTC
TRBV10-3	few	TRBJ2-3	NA	CAIRRAGSTDTQYF	TGTGCCATCAGGAGGGCGGGGAGCACAGATACGCAGTATTTT
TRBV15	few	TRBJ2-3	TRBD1	CATSSGTGEESDTQYF	TGTGCCACCAGCAGCGGGACAGGGGAAGAGTCAGATACGCAGTATTTT
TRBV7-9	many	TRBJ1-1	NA	CASSLLGETEAFF	TGTGCCAGCAGCTTATTAGGGGAGACTGAAGCTTTCTTT
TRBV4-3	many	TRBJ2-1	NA	CASSQGSGPSYNEQFF	TGCGCCAGCAGCCAAGGGTCAGGGCCATCCTACAATGAGCAGTTCTTC
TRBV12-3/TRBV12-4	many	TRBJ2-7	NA	CASSFKYGRATYEQYF	TGTGCCAGCAGTTTTAAATATGGCAGGGCTACCTACGAGCAGTACTTC
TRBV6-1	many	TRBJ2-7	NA	CASSTGNSLEQYF	TGTGCCAGCAGTACAGGGAATTCTCTCGAGCAGTACTTC
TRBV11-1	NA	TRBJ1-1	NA	CASSLMQVRGGKATEAFF	TGTGCCAGCAGCTTAATGCAGGTTCGGGGGGGGAAGGCCACTGAAGCTTTCTTT
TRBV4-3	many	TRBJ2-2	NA	CASSQDRRGTGELFF	TGCGCCAGCAGCCAAGATCGGAGGGGCACCGGGGAGCTGTTTTTT
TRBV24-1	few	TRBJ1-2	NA	CATSDSLGGDYGYTF	TGTGCCACCAGTGACTCGCTCGGGGGAGATTATGGCTACACCTTC
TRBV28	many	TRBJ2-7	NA	CASSFVPGPYEQYF	TGTGCCAGCAGTTTTGTTCCCGGACCCTACGAGCAGTACTTC
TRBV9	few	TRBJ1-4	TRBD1	CASSGGDSATNEKLFF	TGTGCCAGCAGCGGGGGGGACAGTGCAACTAATGAAAAACTGTTTTTT
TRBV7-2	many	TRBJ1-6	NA	CASSLGPRSPLHF	TGTGCCAGCAGCTTGGGACCTCGATCACCCCTCCACTTT
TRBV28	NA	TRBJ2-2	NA	CASSKGTSNTGELFF	TGTGCCAGCAGCAAAGGGACATCAAACACCGGGGAGCTGTTTTTT